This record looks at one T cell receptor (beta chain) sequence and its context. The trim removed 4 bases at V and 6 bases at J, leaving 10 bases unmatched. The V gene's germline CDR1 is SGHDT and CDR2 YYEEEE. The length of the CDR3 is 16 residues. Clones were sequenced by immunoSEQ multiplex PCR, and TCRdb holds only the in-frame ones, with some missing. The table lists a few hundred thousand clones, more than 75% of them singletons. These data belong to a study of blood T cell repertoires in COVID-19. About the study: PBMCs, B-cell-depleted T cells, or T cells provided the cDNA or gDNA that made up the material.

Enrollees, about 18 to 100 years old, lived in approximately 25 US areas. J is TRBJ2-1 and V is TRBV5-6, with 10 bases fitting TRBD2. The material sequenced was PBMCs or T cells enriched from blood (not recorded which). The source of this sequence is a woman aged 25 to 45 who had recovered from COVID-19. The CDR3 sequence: CASSRGVASGSNEQFF. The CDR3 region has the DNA TGTGCCAGCAGCCGTGGCGTCGCTAGCGGGAGCAATGAGCAGTTCTTC.